This T cell receptor (beta chain) originates from a study of beta chain features in type 1 diabetes. The authors sorted CD4+ naive, central memory, regulatory and stem cell-like memory cells via CD45RO/CCR7/CD25/CD127/CD95/CD27. What was sequenced were expressed TCRB transcripts, since all of the isolated RNA had been reverse transcribed. Profiling relied on immunoSEQ multiplex PCR, and the TCRdb table lists in-frame clones only, not all of them. The table lists about 900,000 clones, roughly 15% of them singletons. Study-wide results and caveats: In every one of the four CD4+ subsets, TCRB CDR3s were moderately but significantly shorter in Type 1 diabetes patients.

This clone turned up a few times. Its cognate antigen is unknown. J lost 3 bases, V lost 8 bases, and 2 bases had no gene match. CDR1 is MDHEN and CDR2 is SYDVKM in the germline V gene. The CDR3 spans 14 residues. This sequence originates from a young woman in good health. The gene calls are TRBV28 and TRBJ2-2, with 11 bases aligning to TRBD2. The sample taken for sequencing was naive CD4+ T cells from blood. This CDR3 reads CASLAGGYTGELFF. The CDR3 DNA reads TGTGCCAGCCTAGCGGGAGGTTACACCGGGGAGCTGTTTTTT.